In its sample, the clone carrying this TCR beta chain was seen many times. Its antigen is undetermined. This CDR3 has 14 residues. The V and J ends lost 8 bases and 6 bases, in that order; junction bases with no gene match: 10. Germline lookup yields CDR1 MNHEY and CDR2 SMNVEV (reference sequence). During its preparation, the TCRbeta library received unique molecular identifiers. TCRdb itself ran the PCR reads through MiXCR, one entry per CDR3 protein. The profile shows approximately 32,000 distinct CDR3 sequences, under 7.5% of them singletons. The source of the sample is a study of T-cell reconstitution after alpha-beta-depleted transplantation in children. Notes on the study in general: T-cell numbers and diversity one year post-transplant derived largely from freshly generated T cells. Several hundred expanded graft clones reportedly were the source of alpha-beta T cells about two months after transplant. Day-60 TCRbeta diversity that was high in some patients was derived from surviving recipient T cells and thymic progenitors.

The V and J genes are TRBV27 and TRBJ2-7, with 10 positions matching TRBD1. The sequenced sample was peripheral blood, obtained 60 days after TCRalphabeta/CD19-depleted stem cell transplant. The TCR comes from a child less than two years old who had a stem cell transplant for acute myeloid leukemia, so the T cells may come from the graft donor. CDR3 in amino acids: CASRTGQGPSEQYF. In DNA, the CDR3 is TGTGCCAGCCGAACGGGACAGGGGCCTTCCGAGCAGTACTTC.